This TCR beta chain was recorded in a study of T cells in Graves' hyperthyroidism and ophthalmopathy. On the study more broadly: At the time of initial diagnosis and before any treatment, peripheral blood was collected. The study, taken as a whole, reports: Ophthalmopathy was told apart from stable hyperthyroidism by a 13 V-J model.

As for this clonotype: What it recognizes is unknown.

The V gene's germline CDR1 is MNHEY and CDR2 SVGEGT. Trimming shortened V by 6 bases and J by 7 bases, and 18 bases separated the two germline ends. The CDR3 is 14 amino acids. Using RNA transcripts as the source, TCR beta CDR3 regions were amplified. HTBI primers were employed in a first-round RT-PCR of the TCR CDR3. Each CDR3 protein is one row after TCRdb ran MiXCR on the multiplex PCR reads. The sample records about 210,000 distinct CDR3 sequences, 15% to 20% being singletons. When ophthalmopathy did not progress within 18 months, Graves' hyperthyroidism was considered stable. Uncontrolled infection, other autoimmune disease, pregnancy or lactation excluded patients.

This sequence originates from a man aged 45-65 years with Graves' hyperthyroidism. Sample: blood. The V and J genes are TRBV6-2 or TRBV6-3 and TRBJ1-2; D ambiguous. The CDR3 reads CASSDAGAGRGYTF. CDR3 in DNA: TGTGCCAGCAGCGACGCCGGCGCCGGTCGTGGCTACACCTTC.